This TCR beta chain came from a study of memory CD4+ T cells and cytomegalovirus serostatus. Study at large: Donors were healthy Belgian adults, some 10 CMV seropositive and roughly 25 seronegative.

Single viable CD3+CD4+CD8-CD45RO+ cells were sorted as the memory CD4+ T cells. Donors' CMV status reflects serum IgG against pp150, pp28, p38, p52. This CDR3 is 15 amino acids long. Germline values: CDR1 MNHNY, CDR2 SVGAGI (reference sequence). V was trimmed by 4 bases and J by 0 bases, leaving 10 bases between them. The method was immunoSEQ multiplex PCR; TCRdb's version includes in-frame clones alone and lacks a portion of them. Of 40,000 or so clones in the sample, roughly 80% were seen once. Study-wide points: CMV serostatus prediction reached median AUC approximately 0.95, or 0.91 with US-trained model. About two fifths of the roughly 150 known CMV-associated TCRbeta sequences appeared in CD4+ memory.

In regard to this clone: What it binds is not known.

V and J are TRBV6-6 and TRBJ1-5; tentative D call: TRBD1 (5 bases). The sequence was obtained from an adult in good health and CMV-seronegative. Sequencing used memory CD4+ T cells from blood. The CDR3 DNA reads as TGTGCCAGCAGTTCTACACAGGCTAGCAATCAGCCCCAGCATTTT. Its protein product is CASSSTQASNQPQHF.